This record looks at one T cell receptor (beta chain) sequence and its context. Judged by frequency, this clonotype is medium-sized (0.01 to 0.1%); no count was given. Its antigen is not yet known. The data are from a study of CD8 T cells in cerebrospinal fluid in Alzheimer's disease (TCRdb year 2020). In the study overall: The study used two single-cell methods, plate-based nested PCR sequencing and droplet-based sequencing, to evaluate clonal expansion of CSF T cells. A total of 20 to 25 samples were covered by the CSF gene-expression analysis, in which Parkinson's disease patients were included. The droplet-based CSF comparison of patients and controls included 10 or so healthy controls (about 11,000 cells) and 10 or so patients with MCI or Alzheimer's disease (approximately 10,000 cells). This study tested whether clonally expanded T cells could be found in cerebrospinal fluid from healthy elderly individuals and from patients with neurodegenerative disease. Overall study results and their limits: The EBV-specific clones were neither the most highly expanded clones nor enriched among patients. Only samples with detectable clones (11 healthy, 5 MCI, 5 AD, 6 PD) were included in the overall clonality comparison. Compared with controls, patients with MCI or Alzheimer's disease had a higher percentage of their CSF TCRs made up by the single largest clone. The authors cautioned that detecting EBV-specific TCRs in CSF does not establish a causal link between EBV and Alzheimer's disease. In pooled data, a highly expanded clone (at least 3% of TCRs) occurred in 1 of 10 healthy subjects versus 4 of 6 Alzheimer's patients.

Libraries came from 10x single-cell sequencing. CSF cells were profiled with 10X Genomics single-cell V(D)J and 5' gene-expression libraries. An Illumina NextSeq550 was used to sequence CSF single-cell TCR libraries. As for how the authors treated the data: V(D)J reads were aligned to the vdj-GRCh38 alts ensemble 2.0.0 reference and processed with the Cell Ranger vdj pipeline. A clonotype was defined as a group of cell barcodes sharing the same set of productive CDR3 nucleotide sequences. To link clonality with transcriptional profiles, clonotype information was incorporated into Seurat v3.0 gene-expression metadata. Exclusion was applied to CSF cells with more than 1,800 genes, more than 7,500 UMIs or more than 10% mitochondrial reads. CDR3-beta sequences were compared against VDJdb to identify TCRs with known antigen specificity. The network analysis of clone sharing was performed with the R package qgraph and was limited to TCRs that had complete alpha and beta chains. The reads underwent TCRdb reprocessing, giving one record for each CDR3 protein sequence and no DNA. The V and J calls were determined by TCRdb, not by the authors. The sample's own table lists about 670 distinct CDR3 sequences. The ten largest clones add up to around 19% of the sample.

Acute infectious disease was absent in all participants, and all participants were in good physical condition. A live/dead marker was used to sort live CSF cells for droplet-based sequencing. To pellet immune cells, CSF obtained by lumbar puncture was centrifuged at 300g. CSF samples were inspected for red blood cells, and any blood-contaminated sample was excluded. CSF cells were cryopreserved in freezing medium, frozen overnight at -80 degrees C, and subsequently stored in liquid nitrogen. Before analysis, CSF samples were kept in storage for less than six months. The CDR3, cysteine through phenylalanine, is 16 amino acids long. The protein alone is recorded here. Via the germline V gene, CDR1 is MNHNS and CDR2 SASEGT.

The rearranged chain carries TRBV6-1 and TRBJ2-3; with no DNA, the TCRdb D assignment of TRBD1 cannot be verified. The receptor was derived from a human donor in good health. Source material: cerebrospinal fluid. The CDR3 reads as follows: CASSPDPAGGKYTQYF.